This T cell receptor beta chain is from a study of cytomegalovirus exposure and HLA in healthy donors. Study-level information: Earlier results showed roughly 110 million unique TCR beta sequences derived from about 179 million T cells.

The PCR had 60 Vbeta and 13 Jbeta primers. TCRdb's copy holds only in-frame clones and misses some; the assay was immunoSEQ multiplex PCR. The sample has more than 150,000 clones; roughly 85% are singletons. Looked up from germline, CDR1 is MNHNS and CDR2 is SASEGT. The ends were cut back, 4 bases at V and 0 bases at J, with 10 bases in the middle. The CDR3 totals 15 residues. The sample taken for sequencing was PBMCs. J is TRBJ2-1 and V is TRBV6-1, with D possibly TRBD2 on 6 matching bases. This receptor was obtained from a man aged 18-30 years in good health and CMV-seropositive. CDR3 residues: CASSVQTSSYNEQFF. The CDR3 DNA sequence: TGTGCCAGCAGTGTTCAGACTAGCTCCTACAATGAGCAGTTCTTC.